The TCR beta chain described here comes from a study of OX40 agonist ivuxolimab in advanced cancers. The CDR3 is 15 residues long. Germline CDR1 and CDR2: SGDLS and YYNGEE. The V and J ends lost 1 base and 0 bases, in that order; junction bases with no gene match: 0. Using immunoSEQ multiplex PCR, the repertoire was profiled, and TCRdb retains in-frame clones only, with some absent. The repertoire includes about 94,000 clones, less than 95% of them detected once, and around 0.17% sits in the top ten. The receptor's source is an adult with an advanced solid tumor such as melanoma, head and neck, liver or kidney cancer. The source was CD4+ or CD8+ T cells sorted from blood, collected in a trial of the OX40 agonist ivuxolimab. This chain links TRBV9 with TRBJ2-3, with 9 bases matching TRBD2. CDR3 DNA sequence: TGTGCCAGCAGCGTAACTAGCGGGAGCACAGATACGCAGTATTTT. The encoded protein is CASSVTSGSTDTQYF.